Many counts were recorded for the clone carrying this TCR beta chain. Its specificity is unknown. These data belong to a study of T-cell reconstitution after alpha-beta-depleted transplantation in children. Broader study findings: Among T cells one year after transplant, newly produced cells accounted for most counts and diversity. It was reported that alpha-beta T cells came from several hundred expanded graft clones (about two months after transplant). At day 60, the high TCRbeta diversity found in some patients originated from recipient T cells and thymic progenitors that had survived.

As it was prepared, the TCRbeta library received unique molecular identifiers. TCRdb passed the PCR reads through MiXCR, listing each CDR3 protein once. In the table there are roughly 220,000 distinct CDR3 sequences, roughly 8.3% of which are singletons. Trimming left V 4 bases short and J 6 bases short, with 11 bases between. Germline V gene sequence: CDR1 SGHTS, CDR2 YDEGEE. The CDR3 sequence is 13 residues long. The source is a male patient between 2 and 9 years old who had a stem cell transplant for acute myeloid leukemia, so the T cells may come from the graft donor. The V and J genes are TRBV5-8 and TRBJ1-5, with a weak D call TRBD1 (6 bases). The source was PBMCs, mostly from graft donor cells, collected 360 days after TCRalphabeta/CD19-depleted stem cell transplant. CDR3 loop: CASSTQGTQPQHF. The CDR3 coding sequence is TGTGCCAGCAGCACACAGGGCACTCAGCCCCAGCATTTT.